Listed here are 30 T cell receptor beta chains from one sample, sequenced in a study of glioma-infiltrating T cells after dendritic cell vaccination. Using immunoSEQ multiplex PCR, the repertoire was profiled, and TCRdb retains in-frame clones only, with some absent. The sample yields about 92,000 clones, over 75% seen once. Here the sequenced sample was blood, taken before dendritic cell vaccination. The receptors come from a human donor with glioblastoma.

In regard to this clone: This sample also contains other DNA sequences that code for the same CDR3. The chain joins TRBV29-1 to TRBJ2-5, with D perhaps matching TRBD1 (5 bases). Trimming removed 2 bases at V and 1 base at J, with 5 bases between. Germline V gene sequence: CDR1 SQVTM, CDR2 ANQGSEA. The CDR3 is 12 amino acids. The CDR3 is CSVERGQETQYF. The CDR3 nucleotides are TGCAGCGTTGAAAGGGGCCAAGAGACCCAGTACTTC. The whole variable domain, remainder taken from reference TRBV29-1 and TRBJ2-5, is SAVISQKPSRDICQRGTSLTIQCQVDSQVTMMFWYRQQPGQSLTLIATANQGSEATYESGFVIDKFPISRPNLTFSTLTVSNMSPEDSSIYLCSVERGQETQYFGPGTRLLVL.

V and J are TRBV5-4 and TRBJ1-4, with D perhaps matching TRBD1 (5 bases). CDR1 is SGHNT and CDR2 is YYREEE in the germline V gene (reference sequence). The CDR3 length is 17 residues. The V and J ends lost 0 bases and 6 bases respectively, with 18 bases between them. The CDR3 DNA sequence: TGTGCCAGCAGCTTGGGTGGGGCCTCGGGGGGTGATGAAAAACTGTTTTTT. It specifies CASSLGGASGGDEKLFF.

The rearrangement uses TRBV18 and TRBJ1-1; weak D call: TRBD1 (6 bases). This CDR3 has 16 amino acids. Germline loops: CDR1 KGHSH, CDR2 LQKENI. The ends were cut back, 2 bases at V and 2 bases at J, with 15 bases in the middle. The CDR3 loop reads CASSPYVSGHNTEAFF. CDR3 sequence (DNA): TGTGCCAGCTCACCATACGTCTCGGGACACAACACTGAAGCTTTCTTT.

This chain's CDR3 is CASSQDTVYNEQFF. CDR3 nucleotides: TGCGCCAGCAGCCAAGATACGGTTTACAATGAGCAGTTCTTC. V and J are TRBV4-1 and TRBJ2-1; D not resolved. The ends were cut back, 0 bases at V and 4 bases at J, with 7 bases in the middle. The CDR3 totals 14 residues. Germline-derived CDR1 and CDR2 are MGHRA and YSYEKL.

The chain combines TRBV4-1 with TRBJ2-5; tentative D call: TRBD2 (5 bases). V was trimmed by 0 bases and J by 3 bases, leaving 8 bases between them. Germline V gene data show CDR1 as MGHRA and CDR2 as YSYEKL. There are 14 residues in the CDR3. The CDR3 spells CASSQDTGKETQYF. The CDR3 region has the DNA TGCGCCAGCAGCCAAGATACGGGGAAAGAGACCCAGTACTTC.

The chain joins TRBV4-1 to TRBJ2-7, with 7 bases fitting TRBD1. The CDR3 runs to 14 residues. V lost 3 bases to trimming and J lost 0 bases; unmatched junction nucleotides: 2. Germline lookup yields CDR1 MGHRA and CDR2 YSYEKL. As DNA, the CDR3 is TGCGCCAGCAGCCACACAGGGGTCTCCTACGAGCAGTACTTC. Translated: CASSHTGVSYEQYF.

The CDR3 region is CASSLSGGRTEAFF. CDR3 DNA sequence: TGTGCCAGCAGTTTATCAGGGGGCAGGACTGAAGCTTTCTTT. V and J are TRBV27 and TRBJ1-1; the match to TRBD1 covers 7 bases. Germline V lookup: CDR1 MNHEY, CDR2 SMNVEV (reference sequence). V shed 0 bases, J shed 5 bases, and the junction held 3 bases outside the gene matches. CDR3 length equals 14 residues.

This clone was seen only once. This chain connects TRBV9 to TRBJ2-5; D call uncertain. V shed 4 bases and J shed 1 base, with 8 bases lying between them. The CDR3 has 13 amino acids. Per germline, CDR1 SGDLS and CDR2 YYNGEE. Written as DNA, the CDR3 is TGTGCCAGCAGCCCCCTACGCCAAGAGACCCAGTACTTC. It specifies CASSPLRQETQYF.

This clone has a single count. The J gene is TRBJ1-1, the V gene TRBV19, with unresolved D. Germline lookup yields CDR1 LNHDA and CDR2 SQIVND (reference sequence). The CDR3 is made up of 12 amino acids. Trimming pared 6 bases from V and 5 bases from J, leaving 10 bases between. This CDR3 is CASRTPGTEAFF. Written as DNA, the CDR3 is TGTGCCAGTAGAACGCCGGGAACTGAAGCTTTCTTT.

The chain couples TRBV11-2 to TRBJ1-2, with a possible D match to TRBD1 (5 bases). CDR3 size: 13 residues. The germline V and J ends were trimmed by 5 bases and 7 bases, with 14 bases remaining between them. CDR1 and CDR2 (germline): SGHAT, FQNNGV. CDR3 DNA: TGTGCCAGCAGCCCCGGGGGGACGGGTGGCTACACCTTC. It yields the protein CASSPGGTGGYTF.

The chain recombines TRBV5-4 with TRBJ2-5; possible D gene TRBD2, 5 bases. V was clipped by 4 bases and J by 3 bases, with 19 bases between them. Looked up from germline, CDR1 is SGHNT and CDR2 is YYREEE (reference sequence). CDR3 size: 16 residues. Here the CDR3 DNA reads TGTGCCAGCAGCGTACCCACTTCGGGGAGAAAAGAGACCCAGTACTTC. Its protein is CASSVPTSGRKETQYF.

This chain links TRBV5-6 with TRBJ1-1; D is unclear. Germline assignment: CDR1 SGHDT and CDR2 YYEEEE. V lost 0 bases and J lost 0, with 9 bases in between. There are 15 residues in the CDR3. The chain's CDR3 is CASSLAPGMNTEAFF. CDR3 DNA sequence: TGTGCCAGCAGCTTGGCCCCAGGTATGAACACTGAAGCTTTCTTT.

This clone occurred once. The rearrangement links TRBV28 to TRBJ2-7; 7 bases align to TRBD1. The CDR3 has 14 residues. Germline-derived CDR1 and CDR2 are MDHEN and SYDVKM. The V gene end was trimmed by 4 bases and the J gene end by 3 bases; junction bases not matched to a gene: 6. The CDR3 DNA is TGTGCCAGCAGTTCGACAGGGTTGGACTACGAGCAGTACTTC. Its translation: CASSSTGLDYEQYF.

CDR3 sequence reads: CASSLRLAGVRETQYF. Here the CDR3 DNA reads TGTGCCAGCAGCCTCAGACTAGCGGGGGTGAGAGAGACCCAGTACTTC. The chain is built from TRBV7-2 and TRBJ2-5, with 12 bases lining up with TRBD2. After removal of 5 bases from V and 4 bases from J, the junction contained 8 bases not matched to a gene. Germline values: CDR1 SGHTA, CDR2 FQGNSA. This CDR3 is built from 16 residues.

This clone rates as medium-sized. The J gene is TRBJ2-7, the V gene TRBV19; a possible D gene is TRBD1 (6 bases). The germline V gene encodes CDR1 LNHDA and CDR2 SQIVND (reference sequence). The CDR3 is 13 residues long. Trimming took off 6 bases at V and 1 base at J, with 10 bases between the two ends. The CDR3 sequence: CASSAGESYEQYF. DNA of the CDR3: TGTGCCAGTAGCGCAGGGGAATCCTACGAGCAGTACTTC.

The V and J genes are TRBV27 and TRBJ2-7; TRBD1 might be the D (6 bases). Germline-derived CDR1 and CDR2 are MNHEY and SMNVEV (reference sequence). The CDR3 is made up of 17 amino acids. V was clipped by 4 bases and J by 0 bases, with 19 bases between them. Written as DNA, the CDR3 is TGTGCCAGCAGTTCACCTCCTTATCGACAGGTCTCCTACGAGCAGTACTTC. Protein sequence: CASSSPPYRQVSYEQYF.

The chain is built from TRBV2 and TRBJ2-1, with TRBD2 as a possible D gene (6 bases). V gave up 0 bases and J gave up 0 bases, with 9 bases separating them. Germline lookup yields CDR1 SNHLY and CDR2 FYNNEI. The CDR3 loop spans 16 amino acids. The CDR3: CASSEAGGYSYNEQFF. CDR3 nucleotides: TGTGCCAGCAGTGAAGCTGGAGGGTACTCCTACAATGAGCAGTTCTTC.

This clone was counted once. The CDR3 DNA reads as TGCGCCAGCAGCATCCTACGGGGGTCCTACGAGCAGTACTTC. Translating gives CASSILRGSYEQYF. The J gene is TRBJ2-7, the V gene TRBV5-1; D may be TRBD2 (6 bases). The V end lost 4 bases, the J end lost 1 base, and 12 bases lay between the germline ends. The CDR3 has 14 amino acids. Germline assignment: CDR1 SGHRS and CDR2 YFSETQ.

V gene TRBV5-6 combines with J gene TRBJ1-6; D possibly corresponds to TRBD1 (5 bases). CDR3 size: 14 residues. Germline V gene data show CDR1 as SGHDT and CDR2 as YYEEEE. The germline V and J ends were trimmed by 6 bases and 5 bases, with 12 bases remaining between them. In nucleotides, the CDR3 is TGTGCCAGCACGGCAGGGTTGGATAATTCACCCCTCCACTTT. This sequence encodes CASTAGLDNSPLHF.

The rearrangement joins TRBV5-4 to TRBJ2-2; TRBD2 matches 10 bases. Trimming removed 4 bases from V and 5 bases from J; junction bases left unmatched: 14. Germline assignment: CDR1 SGHNT and CDR2 YYREEE (reference sequence). The CDR3 spans 18 residues. The chain's CDR3 is CASSIGSGRALGTGELFF. The CDR3 bases are TGTGCCAGCAGCATAGGAAGCGGGAGGGCCTTAGGGACCGGGGAGCTGTTTTTT.

The chain combines TRBV18 with TRBJ2-3; 10 bases are shared with TRBD2. CDR1 and CDR2 (germline): KGHSH, LQKENI. This CDR3 is 16 amino acids long. V lost 0 bases, J lost 6 bases, and 6 bases stayed unmatched. CDR3 sequence: CASSPPLAGMEDTQYF. The CDR3 coding sequence is TGTGCCAGCTCACCACCACTAGCGGGGATGGAGGATACGCAGTATTTT.

The chain links TRBV19 to TRBJ1-2; the match to TRBD1 covers 7 bases. This CDR3 has 19 residues. The V and J ends lost 3 bases and 5 bases, in that order; junction bases with no gene match: 21. Germline V gene lookup returns CDR1 LNHDA and CDR2 SQIVND (reference sequence). The CDR3 protein is CASSINLGTATLSRYGYTF. CDR3 coding DNA: TGTGCCAGTAGTATTAACCTCGGGACAGCTACATTATCACGGTATGGCTACACCTTC.

The rearrangement uses TRBV7-2 and TRBJ1-1; weak D call: TRBD1 (6 bases). The germline V gene encodes CDR1 SGHTA and CDR2 FQGNSA. The CDR3 has 13 amino acids. The V gene lost 4 bases and the J gene lost 6 bases, with 12 bases spanning the gap. CDR3 sequence reads: CASSSRGVAEAFF. In DNA, the CDR3 is TGTGCCAGCAGCTCCAGGGGTGTCGCTGAAGCTTTCTTT.

The chain employs TRBV28 and TRBJ1-1; 7 nucleotides line up with TRBD1. Germline V CDR1 and CDR2: MDHEN, SYDVKM. The CDR3 extends over 16 amino acids. The junction had 9 bases not matched to a gene; V was cut back by 5 bases and J by 0 bases. The CDR3 DNA follows: TGTGCCAGCAGTGCCCCGGGACAGAGCATGAACACTGAAGCTTTCTTT. Protein: CASSAPGQSMNTEAFF.

The V call is TRBV7-8, the J call TRBJ2-7, with D possibly being TRBD1 (6 bases). The CDR3 runs 14 residues. CDR1 SGHVS and CDR2 FQNEAQ come from the germline V gene. Trimming stripped 5 bases from V and 3 bases from J, with 14 bases between. The CDR3: CASSLQTGNYEQYF. The CDR3 DNA reads TGTGCCAGCAGCCTTCAAACAGGGAACTACGAGCAGTACTTC.

The chain recombines TRBV19 with TRBJ2-7; no clear D. V shed 1 base and J shed 1 base, with 5 bases lying between them. CDR3 size: 13 residues. Germline loops: CDR1 LNHDA, CDR2 SQIVND (reference sequence). The DNA of the CDR3 is TGTGCCAGTAGTATAGGAGGTTCCTACGAGCAGTACTTC. Translated: CASSIGGSYEQYF.

The V gene is TRBV5-4, the J gene TRBJ2-7; a weak D match, TRBD2 (5 bases). Germline-derived CDR1 and CDR2 are SGHNT and YYREEE (reference sequence). CDR3 length: 16 residues. V was cut by 4 bases and J by 6 bases, with 23 bases left in between. This CDR3 reads CASSESGSLSIAEQYF. The DNA for the CDR3 is TGTGCCAGCAGCGAAAGCGGATCCCTGAGTATAGCCGAGCAGTACTTC.

This sequence joins TRBV9 and TRBJ2-1, with 9 nucleotides matching TRBD1. Germline CDR1 is SGDLS and CDR2 is YYNGEE. Unmatched junction bases numbered 8, after V lost 4 bases and J lost 9 bases. This CDR3 spans 14 amino acids. The CDR3 nucleotides read TGTGCCAGCAGCATCAACAGGGGGCGAGGTGAGCAGTTCTTC. It is translated as CASSINRGRGEQFF.

CDR3 DNA sequence: TGTGCCACTACCACGGGGACACGCTATGGCTACACCTTC. It is translated as CATTTGTRYGYTF. This chain connects TRBV2 to TRBJ1-2, with a weak D call TRBD1 (6 bases). In germline, CDR1 is SNHLY, CDR2 FYNNEI. Trimming shortened V by 10 bases and J by 4 bases, and 16 bases separated the two germline ends. This CDR3 spans 13 amino acids. The whole variable domain, remainder taken from reference TRBV2 and TRBJ1-2, is EPEVTQTPSHQVTQMGQEVILRCVPISNHLYFYWYRQILGQKVEFLVSFYNNEISEKSEIFDDQFSVERPDGSNFTLKIRSTKLEDSAMYFCATTTGTRYGYTFGSGTRLTVV.

The chain couples TRBV19 to TRBJ2-3; D is possibly TRBD1 (6 bases). This CDR3 has 15 residues. Germline V gene lookup returns CDR1 LNHDA and CDR2 SQIVND (reference sequence). The V end lost 2 bases, the J end lost 1 base, and 10 bases lay between the germline ends. CDR3 in DNA: TGTGCCAGTAGTATACAGGGGTTCGGCACAGATACGCAGTATTTT. Translating gives CASSIQGFGTDTQYF.